This note documents a single T cell receptor (beta chain) sequence. Its antigen is undetermined. The sequence runs out 3 residues before the end of the CDR3; the remainder is reconstructed from the germline J gene. This record belongs to a study of T cell clonality in common variable immunodeficiency. This CDR3 has 14 residues. Germline V CDR1 and CDR2: MNHNS, SASEGT. J lost 6 bases, V lost 8 bases, and 8 bases had no gene match. Clones were sequenced by immunoSEQ multiplex PCR, and TCRdb holds only the in-frame ones, with some missing. Recorded here are fewer than 20,000 clones, none singletons. General study findings and limits: In common variable immunodeficiency, TCR beta chains reportedly carried fewer deletions and N-nucleotide insertions.

The TCR comes from a human donor with common variable immunodeficiency. What was sequenced was peripheral blood mononuclear cells. The genes are TRBV6-1 and TRBJ2-2; 8 nucleotides align to TRBD2. The CDR3 reads CASRGRGGSGELFF. CDR3 bases read: TGTGCCAGCCGTGGCCGGGGGGGCTCCGGGGAG.